The 6 T cell receptor beta chains reported below all come from one sample, sequenced in a study of T-cell memory formation after mild COVID-19. Via MiXCR, TCRdb re-called the 5' RACE reads, giving one row per CDR3 protein. This sample yields about 340,000 distinct CDR3 sequences, of which over 10% are seen a single time; 20% to 25% belongs to the top ten. The source material was PBMCs or a T cell subset sorted from them (not recorded which). The source is a man aged 18 to 30 who had mild COVID-19 (a few samples of this study predate the infection). Cell type and time point are not known.

The table lists this clonotype with a few counts. The J gene is TRBJ2-1, the V gene TRBV28, with D possibly matching TRBD1 (6 bases). Between the trimmed V and J ends, which lost 2 bases and 4 bases, there was a span of 6 bases. The CDR3 covers 13 residues. Germline V gives CDR1 MDHEN, CDR2 SYDVKM. The CDR3 here is CASSLRGYNEQFF. The CDR3, as DNA: TGTGCCAGCAGTTTAAGGGGGTACAATGAGCAGTTCTTC.

This clonotype has only a few counts. V and J are TRBV7-2 and TRBJ2-2; D gene uncertain. V was trimmed by 6 bases and J by 7 bases, leaving 12 bases between them. This CDR3 has 13 amino acids. CDR1 and CDR2 (germline): SGHTA, FQGNSA. The CDR3 protein is CASSRRAIGELFF. In DNA form, the CDR3 reads TGTGCCAGCAGTCGACGGGCGATCGGGGAGCTGTTTTTT.

This clonotype turned up a few times. The chain has TRBV6-6 and TRBJ2-6; D is uncertain. Germline-derived CDR1 and CDR2 are MNHNY and SVGAGI (reference sequence). The CDR3 totals 20 residues. V dropped 0 bases and J dropped 0 bases, with 18 bases sitting between them. CDR3 DNA: TGTGCCAGCAGTTACTCGATACCGGCGAAGACGCCCTCTGGGGCCAACGTCCTGACTTTC. It translates to CASSYSIPAKTPSGANVLTF.

The chain has TRBV7-8 and TRBJ2-3; weak D call: TRBD2 (6 bases). Germline lookup yields CDR1 SGHVS and CDR2 FQNEAQ. V was shortened by 2 bases and J by 3 bases, with 15 bases between the two germline ends. CDR3 length: 16 amino acids. CDR3 sequence: CASSLRVGGKTDTQYF. CDR3 nucleotide sequence: TGTGCCAGCAGCTTAAGGGTTGGGGGGAAGACAGATACGCAGTATTTT.

The chain is built from TRBV11-2 and TRBJ2-2, with 8 bases fitting TRBD1. The V gene end was trimmed by 4 bases and the J gene end by 3 bases; junction bases not matched to a gene: 4. In germline, CDR1 is SGHAT, CDR2 FQNNGV. The CDR3 contains 15 residues. The CDR3 reads CASSSRRGHTGELFF. The CDR3 DNA sequence: TGTGCCAGCAGCTCCCGCAGGGGGCACACCGGGGAGCTGTTTTTT.

The rearrangement joins TRBV5-5 to TRBJ1-2; 9 bases align to TRBD1. The CDR3 runs 15 residues. Germline values: CDR1 SGHKS, CDR2 YYEKEE (reference sequence). J lost 4 bases, V lost 5 bases, and 9 bases had no gene match. DNA of the CDR3: TGTGCCAGCAGGATCCACAGGGGGCCGATCTATGGCTACACCTTC. It translates to CASRIHRGPIYGYTF.